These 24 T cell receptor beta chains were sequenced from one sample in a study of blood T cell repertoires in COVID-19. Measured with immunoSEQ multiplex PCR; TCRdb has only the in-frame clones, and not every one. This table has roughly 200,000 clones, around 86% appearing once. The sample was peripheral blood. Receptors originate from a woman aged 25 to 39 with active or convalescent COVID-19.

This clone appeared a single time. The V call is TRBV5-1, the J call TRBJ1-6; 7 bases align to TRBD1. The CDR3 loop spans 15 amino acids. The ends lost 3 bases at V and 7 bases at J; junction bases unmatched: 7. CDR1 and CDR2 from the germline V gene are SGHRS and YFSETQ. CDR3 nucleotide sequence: TGCGCCAGCAGCTCGCGGGACAGATTAAATTCACCCCTCCACTTT. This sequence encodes CASSSRDRLNSPLHF.

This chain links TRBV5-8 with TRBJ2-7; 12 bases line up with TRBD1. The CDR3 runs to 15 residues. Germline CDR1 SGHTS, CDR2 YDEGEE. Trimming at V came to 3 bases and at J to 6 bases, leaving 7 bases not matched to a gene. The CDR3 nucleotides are TGTGCCAGCAGCTATTCCGGGACAGGGGGCCCCGAGCAGTACTTC. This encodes CASSYSGTGGPEQYF.

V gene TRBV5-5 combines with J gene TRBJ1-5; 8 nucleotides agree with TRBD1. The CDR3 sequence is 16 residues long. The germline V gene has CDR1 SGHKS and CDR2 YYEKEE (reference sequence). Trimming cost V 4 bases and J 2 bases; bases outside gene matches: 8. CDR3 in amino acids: CASSPQGATGNQPQHF. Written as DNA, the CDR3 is TGTGCCAGCAGCCCCCAGGGGGCTACGGGCAATCAGCCCCAGCATTTT.

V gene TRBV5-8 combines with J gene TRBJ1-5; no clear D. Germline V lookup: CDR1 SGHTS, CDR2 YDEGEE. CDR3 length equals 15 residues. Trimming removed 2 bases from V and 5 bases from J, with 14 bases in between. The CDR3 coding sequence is TGTGCCAGCAGCTTAGGCACTAGAACGGATCAGCCCCAGCATTTT. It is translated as CASSLGTRTDQPQHF.

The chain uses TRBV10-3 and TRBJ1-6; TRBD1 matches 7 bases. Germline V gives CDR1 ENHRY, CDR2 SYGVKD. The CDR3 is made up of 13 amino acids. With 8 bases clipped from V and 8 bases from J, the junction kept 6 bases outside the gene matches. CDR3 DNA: TGTGCCATCTCGACAGGGTCTTATTCACCCCTCCACTTT. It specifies CAISTGSYSPLHF.

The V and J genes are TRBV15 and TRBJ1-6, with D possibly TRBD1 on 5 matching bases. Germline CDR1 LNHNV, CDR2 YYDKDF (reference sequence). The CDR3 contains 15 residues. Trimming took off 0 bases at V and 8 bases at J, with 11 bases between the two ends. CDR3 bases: TGTGCCACCAGCAGAGATGGACCAGGGTATTCACCCCTCCACTTT. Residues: CATSRDGPGYSPLHF.

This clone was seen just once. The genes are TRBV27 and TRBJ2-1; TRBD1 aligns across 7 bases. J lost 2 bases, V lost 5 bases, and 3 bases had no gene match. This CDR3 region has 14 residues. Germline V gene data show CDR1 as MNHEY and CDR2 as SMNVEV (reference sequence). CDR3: CASSPGTAYNEQFF. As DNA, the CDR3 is TGTGCCAGCAGTCCGGGGACAGCCTACAATGAGCAGTTCTTC.

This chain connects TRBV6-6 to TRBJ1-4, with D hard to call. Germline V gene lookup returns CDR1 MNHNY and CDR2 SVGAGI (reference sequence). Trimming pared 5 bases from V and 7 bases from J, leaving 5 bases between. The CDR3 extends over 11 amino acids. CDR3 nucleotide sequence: TGTGCCAGCAGTACACGTGAAAAACTGTTTTTT. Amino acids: CASSTREKLFF.

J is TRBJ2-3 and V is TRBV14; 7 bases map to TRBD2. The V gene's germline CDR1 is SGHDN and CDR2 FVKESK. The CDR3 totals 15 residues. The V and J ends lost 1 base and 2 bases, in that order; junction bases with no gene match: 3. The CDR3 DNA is TGTGCCAGCAGCCAAGGGGCGGGAGTCACAGATACGCAGTATTTT. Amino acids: CASSQGAGVTDTQYF.

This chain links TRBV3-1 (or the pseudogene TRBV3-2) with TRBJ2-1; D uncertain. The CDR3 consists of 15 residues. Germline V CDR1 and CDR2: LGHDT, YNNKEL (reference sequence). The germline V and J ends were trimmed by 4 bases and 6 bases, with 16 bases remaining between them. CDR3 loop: CASSPGLSTLNEQFF. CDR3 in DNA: TGTGCCAGCAGCCCCGGGTTAAGCACACTCAATGAGCAGTTCTTC.

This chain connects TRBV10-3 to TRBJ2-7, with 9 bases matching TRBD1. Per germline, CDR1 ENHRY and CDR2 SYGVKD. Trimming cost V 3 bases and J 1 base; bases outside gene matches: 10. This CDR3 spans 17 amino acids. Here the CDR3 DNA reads TGTGCCATCAGTGACCAAGCCCGGGGACAGGGATCCTACGAGCAGTACTTC. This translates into CAISDQARGQGSYEQYF.

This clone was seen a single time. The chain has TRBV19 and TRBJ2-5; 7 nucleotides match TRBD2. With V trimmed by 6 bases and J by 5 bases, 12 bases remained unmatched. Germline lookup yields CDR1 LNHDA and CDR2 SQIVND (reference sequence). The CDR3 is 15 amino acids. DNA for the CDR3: TGTGCCAGTAGCATCGAAGGGAGGGCGGGGGAGACCCAGTACTTC. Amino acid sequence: CASSIEGRAGETQYF.

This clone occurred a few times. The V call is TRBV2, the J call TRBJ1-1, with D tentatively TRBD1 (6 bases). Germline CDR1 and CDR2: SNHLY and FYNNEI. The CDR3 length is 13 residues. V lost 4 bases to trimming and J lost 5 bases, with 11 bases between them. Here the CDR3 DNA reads TGTGCCAGCAGTGCAGGGGAGGGAACTGAAGCTTTCTTT. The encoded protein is CASSAGEGTEAFF.

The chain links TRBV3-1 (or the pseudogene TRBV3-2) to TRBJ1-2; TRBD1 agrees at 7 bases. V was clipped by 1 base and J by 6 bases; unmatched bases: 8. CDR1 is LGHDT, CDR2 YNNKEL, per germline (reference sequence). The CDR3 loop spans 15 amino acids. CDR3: CASSQGRRQGHGYTF. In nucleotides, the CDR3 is TGTGCCAGCAGCCAAGGCCGGAGACAGGGTCATGGCTACACCTTC.

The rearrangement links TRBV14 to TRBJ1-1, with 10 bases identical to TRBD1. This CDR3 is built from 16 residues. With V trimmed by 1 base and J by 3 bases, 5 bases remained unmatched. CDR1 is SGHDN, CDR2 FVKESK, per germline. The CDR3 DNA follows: TGTGCCAGCAGCCAAGGGATGACAGGGGGCTACACTGAAGCTTTCTTT. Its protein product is CASSQGMTGGYTEAFF.

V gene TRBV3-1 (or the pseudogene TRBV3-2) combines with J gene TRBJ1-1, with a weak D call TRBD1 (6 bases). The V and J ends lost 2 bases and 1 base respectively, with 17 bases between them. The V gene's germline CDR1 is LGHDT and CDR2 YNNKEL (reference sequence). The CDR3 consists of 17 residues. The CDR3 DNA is TGTGCCAGCAGCCAATCTTACAGGGTAGGGGGGAACACTGAAGCTTTCTTT. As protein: CASSQSYRVGGNTEAFF.

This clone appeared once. The CDR3 DNA is TGCGCCAGCAGCCAATACGCTAGCCAGGAGACCCAGTACTTC. Translating gives CASSQYASQETQYF. The chain joins TRBV4-1 to TRBJ2-5, with D perhaps matching TRBD2 (5 bases). The germline CDR1 and CDR2 sequences are MGHRA and YSYEKL. The length of the CDR3 is 14 residues. The germline V and J ends were trimmed by 2 bases and 5 bases, with 12 bases remaining between them.

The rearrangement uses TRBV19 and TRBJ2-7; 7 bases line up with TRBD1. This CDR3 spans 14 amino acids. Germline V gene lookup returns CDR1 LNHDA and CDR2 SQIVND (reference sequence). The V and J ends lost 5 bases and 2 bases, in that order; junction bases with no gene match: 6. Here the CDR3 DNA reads TGTGCCAGTAGTTCCTGGGACAGTACCTACGAGCAGTACTTC. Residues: CASSSWDSTYEQYF.

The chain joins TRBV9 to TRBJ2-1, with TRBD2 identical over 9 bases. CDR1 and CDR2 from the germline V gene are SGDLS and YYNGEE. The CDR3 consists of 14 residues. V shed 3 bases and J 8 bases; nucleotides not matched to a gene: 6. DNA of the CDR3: TGTGCCAGCAGCGGCACGGGGACTAGCTATGAGCAGTTCTTC. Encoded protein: CASSGTGTSYEQFF.

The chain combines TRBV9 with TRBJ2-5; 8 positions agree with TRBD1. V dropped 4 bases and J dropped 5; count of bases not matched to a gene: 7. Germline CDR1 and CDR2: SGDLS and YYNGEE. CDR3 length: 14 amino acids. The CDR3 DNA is TGTGCCAGCAGCCCAGGACAGGGAGCCGAGACCCAGTACTTC. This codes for CASSPGQGAETQYF.

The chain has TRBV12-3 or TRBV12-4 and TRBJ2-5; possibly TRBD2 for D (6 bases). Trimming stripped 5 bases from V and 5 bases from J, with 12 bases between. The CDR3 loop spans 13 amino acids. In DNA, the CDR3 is TGTGCCAGCAGTAAACTAGCCCGGGAGACCCAGTACTTC. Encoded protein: CASSKLARETQYF.

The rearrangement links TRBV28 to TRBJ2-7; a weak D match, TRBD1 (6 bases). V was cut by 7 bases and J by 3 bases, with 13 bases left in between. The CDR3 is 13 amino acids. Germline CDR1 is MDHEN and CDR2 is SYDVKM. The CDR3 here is CASTPRGNYEQYF. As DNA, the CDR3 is TGTGCCAGCACCCCGAGGGGGAACTACGAGCAGTACTTC.

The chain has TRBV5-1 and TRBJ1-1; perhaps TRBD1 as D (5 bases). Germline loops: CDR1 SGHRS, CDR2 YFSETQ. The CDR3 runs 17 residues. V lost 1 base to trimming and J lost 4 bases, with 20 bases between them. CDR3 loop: CASSLPAGVRGSTEAFF. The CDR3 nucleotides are TGCGCCAGCAGCTTGCCGGCGGGGGTTCGGGGAAGCACTGAAGCTTTCTTT.

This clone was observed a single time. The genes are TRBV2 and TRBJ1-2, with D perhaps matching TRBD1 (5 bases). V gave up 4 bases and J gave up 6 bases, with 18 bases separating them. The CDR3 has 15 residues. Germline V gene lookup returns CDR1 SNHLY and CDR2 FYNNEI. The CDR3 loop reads CASSAGGDRLNGYTF. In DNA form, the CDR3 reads TGTGCCAGCAGTGCCGGGGGGGACCGACTCAATGGCTACACCTTC. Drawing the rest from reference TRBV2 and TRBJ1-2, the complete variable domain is EPEVTQTPSHQVTQMGQEVILRCVPISNHLYFYWYRQILGQKVEFLVSFYNNEISEKSEIFDDQFSVERPDGSNFTLKIRSTKLEDSAMYFCASSAGGDRLNGYTFGSGTRLTVV.